This section outlines one T cell receptor beta chain sequence together with its context. This entry comes from a study of blood T cell repertoires in COVID-19. About the study: Samples came from the United States, Italy and Spain, spanning acute and convalescent COVID-19. From T cells, B-cell-depleted T cells, or PBMCs came the material, which was cDNA or gDNA.

Germline CDR1 LGHNA, CDR2 YSLEER. V was shortened by 0 bases and J by 3 bases, with 9 bases between the two germline ends. The CDR3 extends over 15 amino acids. As originally analysed: Reference gene primer amplification in the assay estimated nucleated cell counts. Sequencing used immunoSEQ multiplex PCR; TCRdb keeps in-frame clones, though not all of them. V, J and clone size are taken as reported in that table, and D and trimming were inferred from the DNA itself. The sample records approximately 360,000 clones, 70% to 90% being singletons. The gene calls are TRBV4-3 and TRBJ2-1; D is possibly TRBD2 (6 bases). The source of this sequence is a man aged 40-50 years with acute or convalescent COVID-19. The sequencing input was peripheral blood. The CDR3 sequence is CASSQDRDFYNEQFF. In DNA, the CDR3 is TGCGCCAGCAGCCAAGATAGGGACTTCTACAATGAGCAGTTCTTC.